This entry is about one T cell receptor (beta chain). Its target is unknown. These data originate in a study of human T cells and chemical hapten exposure. Study-wide background: Per-sample variation in TCR yield stemmed mainly from small pooled library volume differences. Study-wide findings and caveats: No alteration of TCRs above 1 in 1000 frequency was seen with DPC sensitization.

The CDR3 spans 14 residues. Per germline, CDR1 GTSNPN and CDR2 SVGIG (reference sequence). V dropped 5 bases and J dropped 0 bases, with 11 bases sitting between them. Described time point: pre-sensitization, week 0. Treatment given: therapeutic diphenylcyclopropenone sensitization with weekly scalp DPC. From the RACE reads, TCRdb called clonotypes with MiXCR, one entry per CDR3 protein. The data show some 400,000 distinct CDR3 sequences, 4% to 6% seen once. The receptor's source is a woman between 50 and 59 years old with alopecia areata. Some clones in this sample may be carry-over from other donors' samples. The chain links TRBV30 to TRBJ1-3, with D unresolved. Sequences were derived from whole blood, sampled in connection with sensitization to the hapten diphenylcyclopropenone (DPC). The CDR3 nucleotides read TGTGCCTGGGAAGGAGCTGTCTCTGGAAACACCATATATTTT. It yields the protein CAWEGAVSGNTIYF.